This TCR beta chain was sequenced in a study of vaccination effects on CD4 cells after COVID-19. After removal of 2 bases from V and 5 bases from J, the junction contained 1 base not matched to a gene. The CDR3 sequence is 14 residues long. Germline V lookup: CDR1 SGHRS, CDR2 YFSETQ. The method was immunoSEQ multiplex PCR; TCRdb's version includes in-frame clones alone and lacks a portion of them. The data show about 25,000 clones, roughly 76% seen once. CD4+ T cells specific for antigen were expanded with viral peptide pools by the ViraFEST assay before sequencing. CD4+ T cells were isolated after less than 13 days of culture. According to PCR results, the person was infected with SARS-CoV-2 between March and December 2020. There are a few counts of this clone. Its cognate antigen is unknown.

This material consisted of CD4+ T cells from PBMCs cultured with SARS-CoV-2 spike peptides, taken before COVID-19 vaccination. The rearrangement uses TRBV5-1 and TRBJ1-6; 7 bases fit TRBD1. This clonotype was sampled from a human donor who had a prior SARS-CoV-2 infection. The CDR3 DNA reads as TGCGCCAGCAGCTTTCAGGGGGATAATTCACCCCTCCACTTT. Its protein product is CASSFQGDNSPLHF.